The sequence of this T cell receptor beta chain was determined in a study of vaccination and CD4 T cells after COVID-19. Study context: Researchers treated cells with overlapping spike peptides taken from SARS-CoV-2, HCoV-NL63, HCoV-OC43 and HCoV-229E.

The sample holds one count of this clonotype. Its antigen is unknown. Treatment reported: roughly ten-day PBMC culture with coronavirus spike peptide pools or control peptides (ViraFEST assay). V was pared by 7 bases and J by 1 base, with 11 bases of the junction left unmatched. The length of the CDR3 is 16 residues. Cultured CD4+ T cell DNA underwent sequencing with the Oncomine TCR Beta short-read assay. TCRdb itself ran the PCR reads through MiXCR, one entry per CDR3 protein. The sample has about 20,000 distinct CDR3 sequences, 47% seen once. The TCR sequence derives from a human donor with COVID-19. What was sequenced was cultured CD4+ T cells from blood. The chain is built from TRBV23-1 and TRBJ1-1, with 8 bases lining up with TRBD1. TRBV23-1 is recorded as an ORF, its role being uncertain. In DNA, the CDR3 is TGCGCCAGCAAAGTCCGGGACAGGTTCGCGAACACTGAAGCTTTCTTT. This encodes CASKVRDRFANTEAFF.